The T cell receptor beta chain under discussion was sequenced for a study of OX40 agonist ivuxolimab in advanced cancers. Study-wide context: Ivuxolimab, which is an agonistic anti-OX40 (CD134) antibody, was administered to the patients. Patients with prior anti-PD-1, anti-PD-L1 or anti-CTLA-4 therapy were eligible; less than 50% had some.

Some clones are missing from TCRdb's copy, which holds only in-frame ones; the method was immunoSEQ multiplex PCR. This sample has just over 20,000 clones, with about 90% found just once. CDR1 is LNHDA, CDR2 SQIVND, per germline (reference sequence). The CDR3 runs to 13 residues. V lost 6 bases and J 4 bases, leaving 10 bases between the germline ends. Patients had blood sampled at baseline and again on cycle 4 day 1 and cycle 7 day 1. The rearrangement uses TRBV19 and TRBJ2-1; no definite D call. The TCR sequence derives from an adult with an advanced solid tumor such as melanoma, head and neck, liver or kidney cancer. The source was CD4+ or CD8+ T cells sorted from blood, collected in a trial of the OX40 agonist ivuxolimab. The DNA for the CDR3 is TGTGCCAGTAGCAATCTGGTTTACAATGAGCAGTTCTTC. This encodes CASSNLVYNEQFF.